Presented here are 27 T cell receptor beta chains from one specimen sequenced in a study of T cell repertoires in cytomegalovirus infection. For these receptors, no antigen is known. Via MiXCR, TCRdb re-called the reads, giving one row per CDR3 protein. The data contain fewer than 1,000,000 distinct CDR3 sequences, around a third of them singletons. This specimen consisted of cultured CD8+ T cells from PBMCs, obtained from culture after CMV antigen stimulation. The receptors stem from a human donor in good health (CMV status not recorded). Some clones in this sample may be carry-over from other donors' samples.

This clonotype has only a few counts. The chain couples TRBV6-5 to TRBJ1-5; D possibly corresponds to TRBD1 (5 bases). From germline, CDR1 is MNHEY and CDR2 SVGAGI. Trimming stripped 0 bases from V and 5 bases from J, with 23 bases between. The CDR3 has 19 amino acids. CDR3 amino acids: CASSYSLGGEDIFHQPQHF. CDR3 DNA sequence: TGTGCCAGCAGTTACTCCCTCGGGGGGGAAGATATTTTCCATCAGCCCCAGCATTTT.

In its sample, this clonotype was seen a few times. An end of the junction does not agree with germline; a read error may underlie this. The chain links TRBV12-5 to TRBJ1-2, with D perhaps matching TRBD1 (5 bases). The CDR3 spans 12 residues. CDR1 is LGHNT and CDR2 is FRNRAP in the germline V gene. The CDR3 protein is CASGSGPQLLYF. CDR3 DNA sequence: TGTGCTAGTGGTTCGGGACCGCAACTACTATATTTC.

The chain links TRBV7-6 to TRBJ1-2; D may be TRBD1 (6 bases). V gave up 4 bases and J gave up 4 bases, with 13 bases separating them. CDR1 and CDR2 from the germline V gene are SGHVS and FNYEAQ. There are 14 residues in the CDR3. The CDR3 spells CASSSTTGSYGYTF. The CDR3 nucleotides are TGTGCCAGCAGCTCCACCACAGGGAGCTATGGCTACACCTTC. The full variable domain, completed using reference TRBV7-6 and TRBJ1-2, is GAGVSQSPRYKVTKRGQDVALRCDPISGHVSLYWYRQALGQGPEFLTYFNYEAQQDKSGLPNDRFSAERPEGSISTLTIQRTEQRDSAMYRCASSSTTGSYGYTFGSGTRLTVV.

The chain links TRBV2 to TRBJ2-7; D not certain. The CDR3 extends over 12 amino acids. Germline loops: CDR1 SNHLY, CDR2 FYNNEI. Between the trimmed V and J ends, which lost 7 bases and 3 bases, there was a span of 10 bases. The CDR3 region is CASIANNYEQYF. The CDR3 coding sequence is TGTGCCAGCATAGCAAATAACTACGAGCAGTACTTC.

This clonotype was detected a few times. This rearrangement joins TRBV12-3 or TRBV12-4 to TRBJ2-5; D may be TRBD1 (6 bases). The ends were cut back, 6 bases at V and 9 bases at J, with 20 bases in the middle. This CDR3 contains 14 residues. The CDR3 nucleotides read TGTGCCAGCAGCCTGGGGGCGAGAACGAGTCCCCAGTACTTC. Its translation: CASSLGARTSPQYF.

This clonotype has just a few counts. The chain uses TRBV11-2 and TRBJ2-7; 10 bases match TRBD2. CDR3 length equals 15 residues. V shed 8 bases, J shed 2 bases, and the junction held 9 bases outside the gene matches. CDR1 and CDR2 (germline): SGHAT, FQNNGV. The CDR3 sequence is CASARSSGGTYEQYF. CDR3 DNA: TGTGCCAGCGCACGGAGTAGCGGGGGGACCTACGAGCAGTACTTC.

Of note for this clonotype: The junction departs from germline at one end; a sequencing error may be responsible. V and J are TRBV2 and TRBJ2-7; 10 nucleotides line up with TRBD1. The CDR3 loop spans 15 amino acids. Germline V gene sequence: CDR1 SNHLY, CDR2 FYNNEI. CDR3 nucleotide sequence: TGTGTCAGCAGTGATGGGACAGGGGTCAACTACGAGCAGTACTTC. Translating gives CVSSDGTGVNYEQYF.

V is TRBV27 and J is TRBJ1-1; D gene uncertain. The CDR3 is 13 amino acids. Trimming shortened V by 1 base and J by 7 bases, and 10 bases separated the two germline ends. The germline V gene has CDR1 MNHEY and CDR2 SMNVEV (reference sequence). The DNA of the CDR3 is TGTGCCAGCAGTTTATTCCCCACGAGTGAAGCTTTCTTT. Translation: CASSLFPTSEAFF.

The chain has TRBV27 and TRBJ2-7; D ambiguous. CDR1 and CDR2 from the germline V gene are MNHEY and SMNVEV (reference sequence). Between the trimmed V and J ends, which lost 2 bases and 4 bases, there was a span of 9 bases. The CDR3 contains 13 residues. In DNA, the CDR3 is TGTGCCAGCAGTTTAGGCGCGTTGTACGAGCAGTACTTC. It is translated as CASSLGALYEQYF.

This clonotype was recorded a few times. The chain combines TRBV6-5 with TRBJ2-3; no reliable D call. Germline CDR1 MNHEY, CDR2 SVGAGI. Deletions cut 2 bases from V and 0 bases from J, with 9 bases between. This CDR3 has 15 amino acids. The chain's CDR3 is CASSYGVPSTDTQYF. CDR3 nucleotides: TGTGCCAGCAGTTACGGCGTTCCTAGCACAGATACGCAGTATTTT.

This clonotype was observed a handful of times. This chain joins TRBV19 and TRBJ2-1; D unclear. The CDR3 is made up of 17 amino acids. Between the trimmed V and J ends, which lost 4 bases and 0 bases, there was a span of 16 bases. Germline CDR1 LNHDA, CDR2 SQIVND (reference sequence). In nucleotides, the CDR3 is TGTGCCAGTAGTAAAAAACCGACCCAATTCTCCTACAATGAGCAGTTCTTC. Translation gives CASSKKPTQFSYNEQFF.

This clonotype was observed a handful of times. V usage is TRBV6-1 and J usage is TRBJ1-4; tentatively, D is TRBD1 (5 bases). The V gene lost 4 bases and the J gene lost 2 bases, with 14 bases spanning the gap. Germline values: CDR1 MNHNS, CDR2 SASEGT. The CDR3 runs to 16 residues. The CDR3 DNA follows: TGTGCCAGCAGTGCTTGGGACGGTGGCACTAATGAAAAACTGTTTTTT. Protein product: CASSAWDGGTNEKLFF.

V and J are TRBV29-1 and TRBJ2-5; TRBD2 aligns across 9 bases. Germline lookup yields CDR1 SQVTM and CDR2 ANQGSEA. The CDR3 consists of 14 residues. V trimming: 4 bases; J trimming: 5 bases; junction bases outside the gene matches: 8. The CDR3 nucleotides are TGCAGCGTTGGCGGGGGGGAGGTAGGCGAGACCCAGTACTTC. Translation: CSVGGGEVGETQYF.

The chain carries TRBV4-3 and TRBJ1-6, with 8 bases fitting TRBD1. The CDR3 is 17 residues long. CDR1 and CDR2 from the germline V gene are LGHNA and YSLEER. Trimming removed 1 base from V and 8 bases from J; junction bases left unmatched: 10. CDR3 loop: CASSQVLSDRGHSPLHF. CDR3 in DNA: TGCGCCAGCAGCCAAGTCTTAAGTGACAGGGGCCATTCACCCCTCCACTTT.

In DNA form, the CDR3 reads TGTGCCATCAGCCCCGGACAGGGGCCCTATGGCTACACCTTC. Amino acids: CAISPGQGPYGYTF. The rearrangement joins TRBV10-3 to TRBJ1-2; 9 bases are shared with TRBD1. Unmatched junction bases numbered 6, after V lost 6 bases and J lost 4 bases. Germline V lookup: CDR1 ENHRY, CDR2 SYGVKD. The CDR3 contains 14 residues.

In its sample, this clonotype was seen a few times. The CDR3 bases are TGTGCCAGCAGCTCACGACTAGCGGTGACTTACAATGAGCAGTTCTTC. Protein: CASSSRLAVTYNEQFF. V and J are TRBV13 and TRBJ2-1; TRBD2 aligns across 9 bases. V shed 4 bases, J shed 4 bases, and the junction held 8 bases outside the gene matches. Germline values: CDR1 PRHDT, CDR2 FYEKMQ (reference sequence). This CDR3 region has 16 residues.

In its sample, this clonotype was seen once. CDR3 sequence: CASSFTGTALYGYTF. The DNA of the CDR3 is TGTGCCAGTAGTTTTACGGGGACAGCTCTATATGGCTACACCTTC. The gene calls are TRBV19 and TRBJ1-2, with 7 bases identical to TRBD1. V trimming: 5 bases; J trimming: 5 bases; junction bases outside the gene matches: 11. CDR1 and CDR2 (germline): LNHDA, SQIVND (reference sequence). CDR3 size: 15 residues.

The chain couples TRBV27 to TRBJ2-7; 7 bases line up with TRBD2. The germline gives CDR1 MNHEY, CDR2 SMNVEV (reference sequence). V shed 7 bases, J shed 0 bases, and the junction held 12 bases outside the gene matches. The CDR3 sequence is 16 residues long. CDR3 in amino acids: CASKAEGLAASYEQYV. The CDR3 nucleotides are TGTGCCAGCAAGGCCGAGGGCCTAGCGGCCTCCTACGAGCAGTACGTC.

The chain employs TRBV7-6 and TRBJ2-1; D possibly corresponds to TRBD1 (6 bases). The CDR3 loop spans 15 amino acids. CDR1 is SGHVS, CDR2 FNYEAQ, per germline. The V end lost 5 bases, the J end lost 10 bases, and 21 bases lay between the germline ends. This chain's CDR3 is CASSDRDTAYREQFF. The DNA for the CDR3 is TGTGCCAGCAGCGACCGGGACACGGCGTATCGAGAGCAGTTCTTC.

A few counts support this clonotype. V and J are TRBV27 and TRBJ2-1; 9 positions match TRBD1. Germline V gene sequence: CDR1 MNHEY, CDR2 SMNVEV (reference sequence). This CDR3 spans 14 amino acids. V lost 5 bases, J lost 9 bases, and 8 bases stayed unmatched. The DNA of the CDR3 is TGTGCCAGCAGTCCAGCCGGGACAGGGCGTGAGCAGTTCTTC. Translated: CASSPAGTGREQFF.

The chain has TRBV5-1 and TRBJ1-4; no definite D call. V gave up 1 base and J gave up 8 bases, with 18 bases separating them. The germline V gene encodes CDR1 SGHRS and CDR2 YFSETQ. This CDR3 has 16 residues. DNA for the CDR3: TGCGCCAGCAGCTTGAAGGGAATTGGGTCGCGGGAAAAACTGTTTTTT. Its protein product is CASSLKGIGSREKLFF.

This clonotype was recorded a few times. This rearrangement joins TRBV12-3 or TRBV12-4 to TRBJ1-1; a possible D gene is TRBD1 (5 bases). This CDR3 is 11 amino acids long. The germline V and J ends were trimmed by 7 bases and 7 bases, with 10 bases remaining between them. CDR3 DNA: TGTGCCAGCAAGCAGGGAATTGAAGCTTTCTTT. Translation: CASKQGIEAFF.

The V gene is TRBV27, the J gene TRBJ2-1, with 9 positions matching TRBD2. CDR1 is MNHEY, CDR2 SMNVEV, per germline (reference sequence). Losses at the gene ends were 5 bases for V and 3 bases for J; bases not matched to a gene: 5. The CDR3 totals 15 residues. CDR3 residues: CASSNSGGSYNEQFF. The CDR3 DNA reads TGTGCCAGCAGTAATAGCGGGGGCAGCTACAATGAGCAGTTCTTC.

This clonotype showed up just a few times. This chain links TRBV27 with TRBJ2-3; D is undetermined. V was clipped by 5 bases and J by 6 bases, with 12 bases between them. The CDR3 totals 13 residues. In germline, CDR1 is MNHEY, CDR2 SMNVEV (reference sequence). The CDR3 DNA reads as TGTGCCAGCAGTGGGGTAGATGCCGATACGCAGTATTTT. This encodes CASSGVDADTQYF.

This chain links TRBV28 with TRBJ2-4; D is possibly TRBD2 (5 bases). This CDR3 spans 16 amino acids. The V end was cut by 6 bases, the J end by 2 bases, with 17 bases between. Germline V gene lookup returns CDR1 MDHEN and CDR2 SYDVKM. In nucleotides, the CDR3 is TGTGCCAGCAGCCCTGAATGGACGGGAACCAAAAACATTCAGTACTTC. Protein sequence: CASSPEWTGTKNIQYF.

The CDR3 DNA sequence: TGTGCCAGCAGTACGACGGCATACTATGGCTACACCTTC. It translates to CASSTTAYYGYTF. The chain employs TRBV6-5 and TRBJ1-2; D gene ambiguous. Germline loops: CDR1 MNHEY, CDR2 SVGAGI. The CDR3 consists of 13 residues. With 5 bases removed from V and 3 bases from J, the gap between germline ends came to 10 bases.

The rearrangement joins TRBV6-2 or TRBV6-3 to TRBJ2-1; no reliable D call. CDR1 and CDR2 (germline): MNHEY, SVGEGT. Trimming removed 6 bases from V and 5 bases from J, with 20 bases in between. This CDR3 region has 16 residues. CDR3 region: CASSRAGWSANNEQFF. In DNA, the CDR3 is TGTGCCAGCAGCCGCGCCGGGTGGAGCGCAAACAATGAGCAGTTCTTC.